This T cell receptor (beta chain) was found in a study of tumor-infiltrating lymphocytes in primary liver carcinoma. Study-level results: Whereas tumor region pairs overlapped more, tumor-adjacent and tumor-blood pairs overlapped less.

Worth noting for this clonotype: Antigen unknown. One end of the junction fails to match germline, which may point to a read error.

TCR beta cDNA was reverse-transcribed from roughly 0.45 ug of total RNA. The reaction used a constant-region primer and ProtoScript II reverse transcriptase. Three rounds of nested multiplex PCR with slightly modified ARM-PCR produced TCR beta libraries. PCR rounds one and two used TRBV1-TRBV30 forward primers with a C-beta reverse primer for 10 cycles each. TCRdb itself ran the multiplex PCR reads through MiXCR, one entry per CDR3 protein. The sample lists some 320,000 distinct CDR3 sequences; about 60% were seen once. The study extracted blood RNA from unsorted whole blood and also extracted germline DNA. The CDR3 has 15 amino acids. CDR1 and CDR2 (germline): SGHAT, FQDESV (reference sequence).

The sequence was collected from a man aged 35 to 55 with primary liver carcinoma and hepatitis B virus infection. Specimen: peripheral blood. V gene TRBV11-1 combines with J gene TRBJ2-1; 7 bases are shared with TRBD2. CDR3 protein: CASSLGASGVSEQLF. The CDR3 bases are TGTGCCAGCAGCTTAGGAGCTAGCGGAGTGAGCGAGCAGCTCTTC.